This entry lists 19 T cell receptor delta chains sequenced from one sample in a study of gamma-delta T cells after stem cell transplantation. With CATT, TCRdb re-called clones from the RT-PCR reads. Of roughly 700 delta-chain clones in the sample, about 9.2% were seen once. Sequencing used gamma-delta T cells. These receptors originate from a human donor. It is not recorded whose cells these are; they may come from a transplant donor.

There are a few counts of this clone. For this DNA, TCRdb reports the protein of a much larger clone, which diverges at residue 12, most likely from a read error; the protein presented here is translated directly from the DNA. The chain couples TRDV2 to TRDJ1, with a tentative D call TRDD3 (6 bases). CDR1 and CDR2 from the germline V gene are GEAIGNYY and EKD. The V end was cut by 0 bases, the J end by 3 bases, with 19 bases between. The CDR3 spans 17 residues. In nucleotides, the CDR3 is TGTGCCTGTGACACCGCGGGTCGGATACTTGACGCCGATAAACTCATCTTT. Its protein product is CACDTAGRILDADKLIF.

This clone was observed once. With a far larger clone one base away, a read error is the likely cause. The chain links TRDV2 to TRDJ1; 9 nucleotides line up with TRDD3. Germline V gene lookup returns CDR1 GEAIGNYY and CDR2 EKD. This CDR3 has 19 residues. CDR3 in DNA: TGTGCCTGTGACGAGGCTTTGGCTGGGGGATTAAAGTACACCGATAACCTCATCTTT. Residues: CACDEALAGGLKYTDNLIF.

As concerns this clone: This likely traces to a read error, being one base from a far larger clone. Other DNA sequences of this sample code for an identical CDR3. The chain has TRDV2 and TRDJ1, with 8 bases fitting TRDD3. This CDR3 contains 26 residues. V dropped 2 bases and J dropped 0; count of bases not matched to a gene: 37. CDR1 is GEAIGNYY and CDR2 is EKD in the germline V gene. The CDR3 loop is CACDKMFLGPTGGRFGDQVYTDKLIF. The CDR3, as DNA: TGTGCCTGTGACAAGATGTTCCTCGGACCGACTGGGGGTAGGTTCGGAGATCAGGTGTACACCGATAAACTCATCTTT.

By frequency in the sample, this clone is medium-sized (0.01 to 0.1%). With a much larger clone just one base away, this may be a read error. The chain has TRDV2 and TRDJ1; no clear D. CDR1 GEAIGNYY and CDR2 EKD come from the germline V gene. The CDR3 runs to 17 residues. V was pared by 1 base and J by 0 bases, with 17 bases between. The CDR3: CACDTASPMMDTDKLIF. CDR3 nucleotide sequence: TGTGCCTGTGACACAGCCTCCCCGATGATGGACACCGATAAACTCATCTTT.

This clone is large by share. This CDR3 is also generated by other DNA sequences in the sample. This sequence joins TRDV2 and TRDJ1; D is uncertain. This CDR3 has 15 amino acids. The V end was cut by 3 bases, the J end by 0 bases, with 13 bases between. Germline CDR1 reads GEAIGNYY; CDR2 reads EKD. In DNA, the CDR3 is TGTGCCTGTGACCCCTTACTCGGTCACACCGATAAACTCATCTTT. Amino acids: CACDPLLGHTDKLIF.

Points on this clone: The protein recorded in TCRdb matches a much larger clone and deviates from this DNA's translation at residue 13, suggesting a read error; the protein here is obtained by translating the DNA. V gene TRDV2 combines with J gene TRDJ1; 9 bases fit TRDD3. Germline assignment: CDR1 GEAIGNYY and CDR2 EKD. The CDR3 sequence is 16 residues long. DNA of the CDR3: TGTGCCTGTGACGACTTAACTGGGGGACACACCGATAACCTCATCTTT. This translates into CACDDLTGGHTDNLIF.

On this clone: The protein TCRdb lists belongs to a much larger clone and differs from this DNA's translation at residue 9, which points to a read error; the protein shown is made from the DNA. The chain carries TRDV2 and TRDJ1; no firm D call. Germline CDR1 and CDR2: GEAIGNYY and EKD. The ends were cut back, 0 bases at V and 0 bases at J, with 16 bases in the middle. The CDR3 totals 17 residues. The CDR3 coding sequence is TGTGCCTGTGACACCGCGGGTCGGATGCTTGACACCGATAAACTCATCTTT. This translates into CACDTAGRMLDTDKLIF.

This clone came up a few times. The TCRdb record carries a much larger clone's protein, which differs from this DNA's translation at residue 10; a read error is the likely cause, and the protein listed here is the DNA translation. The gene calls are TRDV2 and TRDJ1, with TRDD3 identical over 9 bases. J gave up 1 base and V 3 bases, and 8 bases lay outside the gene matches. Looked up from germline, CDR1 is GEAIGNYY and CDR2 is EKD. The CDR3 runs 16 residues. CDR3 bases: TGTGCCTGTGACCCACTGGGGGACTCTGGCACCGATAAACTCATCTTT. The encoded protein is CACDPLGDSGTDKLIF.

By share, this clone ranks as medium-sized. In the same sample, other DNA sequences code for this CDR3. The V call is TRDV2, the J call TRDJ1; the match to TRDD3 covers 8 bases. Germline values: CDR1 GEAIGNYY, CDR2 EKD. The V gene end was trimmed by 5 bases and the J gene end by 3 bases; junction bases not matched to a gene: 13. This CDR3 comprises 16 residues. The DNA for the CDR3 is TGTGCCTGTGTGCCTCTGGGGATACCCCTGGCCGATAAACTCATCTTT. Translating it yields CACVPLGIPLADKLIF.

As for this clone: This may stem from a read error, because a much larger clone lies one nucleotide away. Other DNA sequences in the same sample also yield this CDR3. The chain employs TRDV2 and TRDJ1; 8 bases align to TRDD3. The J segment lost 0 bases and the V segment lost 2 bases, leaving 37 bases of the junction unmatched. Germline CDR1 is GEAIGNYY and CDR2 is EKD. This CDR3 contains 26 residues. The CDR3 reads CACDKMFLGPTGGRFGDQVYTDKLIF. The CDR3 nucleotides are TGTGCCTGTGACAAGATGTTCCTCGGACCGACTGGGGGGAGGTTCGGAGATCAGGTATACACCGATAAACTCATCTTT.

Of note for this clone: The TCRdb protein comes from a much larger clone and disagrees with this DNA's translation at residue 10, likely due to a read error; the protein given here is derived from the DNA. The chain employs TRDV2 and TRDJ1; D unresolved. The CDR3 is 16 residues long. Germline V lookup: CDR1 GEAIGNYY, CDR2 EKD. The V end was cut by 0 bases, the J end by 8 bases, with 21 bases between. CDR3 in amino acids: CACDTVAAEVVGKLIF. The CDR3 region has the DNA TGTGCCTGTGACACCGTAGCTGCCGAGGTGGTCGGGAAACTCATCTTT.

There are a few counts of this clone. TCRdb shows a much larger clone's protein in place of this DNA's translation, and the two differ at residue 3, likely through a read error; the protein shown is translated from the DNA. This chain joins TRDV2 and TRDJ1, with 9 bases fitting TRDD3. Germline CDR1 GEAIGNYY, CDR2 EKD. The length of the CDR3 is 16 residues. CDR3 in amino acids: CAYDDLTGGHTDKLIF. Here the CDR3 DNA reads TGTGCCTATGACGACTTAACTGGGGGACACACCGATAAACTCATCTTT.

As regards this clone: This DNA's translation differs at residue 12 from TCRdb's protein, which comes from a much larger clone; a read error is likely, and the protein shown is translated from the DNA. The chain carries TRDV2 and TRDJ1; TRDD3 matches 12 bases. Trimming at V came to 0 bases and at J to 3 bases, leaving 7 bases not matched to a gene. This CDR3 contains 17 residues. Germline assignment: CDR1 GEAIGNYY and CDR2 EKD. The CDR3 coding sequence is TGTGCCTGTGACACCGTCTCTGGGGGATACGCGGCCGATAAACTCATCTTT. Translation gives CACDTVSGGYAADKLIF.

Turning to this clone: This is likely an artifact of a read error, given a far larger clone one base away. The genes are TRDV2 and TRDJ1; the D gene is possibly TRDD3 (6 bases). The germline V gene encodes CDR1 GEAIGNYY and CDR2 EKD. The CDR3 runs 18 residues. The CDR3 DNA reads as TGTGCCTGTGACACCGTAAGAACGCTGGGGATGCTACCCGATAAACCCATCTTT. Translation: CACDTVRTLGMLPDKPIF.

This clone ranks as medium-sized. This rearrangement joins TRDV2 to TRDJ3, with 9 nucleotides matching TRDD3. Germline lookup yields CDR1 GEAIGNYY and CDR2 EKD. The CDR3 is 18 amino acids. Unmatched junction bases numbered 5, after V lost 3 bases and J lost 0 bases. The CDR3 sequence is CACDSGGYSSWDTRQMFF. The DNA for the CDR3 is TGTGCCTGTGACTCCGGGGGATACAGCTCCTGGGACACCCGACAGATGTTTTTC.

A few counts support this clone. The mismatch at residue 16 between this DNA's translation and the TCRdb protein of a much larger clone likely reflects a read error; the protein shown is translated from the DNA. This chain uses TRDV2 with TRDJ1; maybe TRDD3 (6 bases). Germline V gene data show CDR1 as GEAIGNYY and CDR2 as EKD. This CDR3 region has 17 residues. CDR3 in DNA: TGTGCCTGTGACCCTGTGTCTGGGGAAGGCGACACCGATAAACTCACCTTT. Its protein is CACDPVSGEGDTDKLTF.

A word on this clone: TCRdb pairs this DNA with a much larger clone's protein that differs at residue 5, likely a read error; the protein shown was translated from the DNA. The rearrangement joins TRDV2 to TRDJ1, with D tentatively TRDD3 (6 bases). Deletions cut 6 bases from V and 2 bases from J, with 18 bases between. The CDR3 is 15 amino acids. The germline V gene has CDR1 GEAIGNYY and CDR2 EKD. This CDR3 is CACHLLVGDTDKLIF. Written as DNA, the CDR3 is TGTGCCTGTCATCTCCTCGTCGGGGATACCGATAAACTCATCTTT.

With regard to this clone: The protein TCRdb gives is from a much larger clone and does not agree with this DNA's translation at residue 8, likely a read error; the protein shown here comes from the DNA. CDR3: CACDTAGQILDTDKLIF. For the CDR3, the DNA is TGTGCCTGTGACACCGCGGGTCAGATACTTGACACCGATAAACTCATCTTT. The chain carries TRDV2 and TRDJ1, with a possible D match to TRDD3 (5 bases). V lost 0 bases and J lost 0, with 16 bases in between. This CDR3 is 17 amino acids long. The germline V gene has CDR1 GEAIGNYY and CDR2 EKD.

By share, this clone ranks as medium-sized. This sequence joins TRDV2 and TRDJ1; 7 nucleotides align to TRDD3. V lost 0 bases and J lost 0; bases outside the gene matches: 6. The CDR3 spans 16 residues. Germline lookup yields CDR1 GEAIGNYY and CDR2 EKD. CDR3 residues: CACDTLGDLDTDKLIF. CDR3 bases: TGTGCCTGTGACACCTTGGGGGACTTAGACACCGATAAACTCATCTTT.